Below, 3 T cell receptor beta chains from the same sample are listed, as sequenced in a study of cytomegalovirus exposure and HLA in healthy donors (dated 2017 in TCRdb). Libraries were made using the immunoSEQ multiplex PCR assay. A mixture of 60 forward primers for TCR Vbeta segments and 13 reverse primers for TCR Jbeta segments was used in the multiplex PCR. As stored in TCRdb, this immuneACCESS dataset retains in-frame rearrangements with V and J assigned. A fraction of the clones does not appear; measured against another copy, unresolved V genes explain less than half of the discrepancy, and the remainder lacks a known reason. The sample has about 180,000 clones on record, about 69% of them singletons. The ten largest clones represent about 2.5% of the sample. The material sequenced was PBMCs. These receptor sequences come from a human donor in good health.

The V and J genes are TRBV5-4 and TRBJ2-5; 7 nucleotides agree with TRBD1. This CDR3 has 11 amino acids. Trimming removed 2 bases from V and 11 bases from J; junction bases left unmatched: 3. Looked up from germline, CDR1 is SGHNT and CDR2 is YYREEE (reference sequence). In nucleotides, the CDR3 is TGTGCCAGCAGCTTAGGGGGCAAGCAGTACTTC. Encoded protein: CASSLGGKQYF.

This clone came up many times. V gene TRBV19 combines with J gene TRBJ1-5; no clear D. The V end lost 3 bases, the J end lost 1 base, and 10 bases lay between the germline ends. The CDR3 contains 15 residues. CDR1 and CDR2 (germline): LNHDA, SQIVND (reference sequence). The CDR3 nucleotides are TGTGCCAGTAGTATCGAAGGGAGAAGCAATCAGCCCCAGCATTTT. Translated, it gives CASSIEGRSNQPQHF.

The rearrangement uses TRBV7-8 and TRBJ1-6; tentative D call: TRBD1 (6 bases). Germline loops: CDR1 SGHVS, CDR2 FQNEAQ. Trimming removed 0 bases from V and 5 bases from J, with 11 bases in between. This CDR3 is built from 16 residues. CDR3: CASSLAVGQNNSPLHF. Written as DNA, the CDR3 is TGTGCCAGCAGCTTAGCAGTGGGACAAAATAATTCACCCCTCCACTTT.